This T cell receptor (beta chain) was observed in a study of Graves' ophthalmopathy and Graves' hyperthyroidism. The study's findings and limits: Researchers report that a 13-signature model separated ophthalmopathy from stable hyperthyroidism, posting about 88% sensitivity and about 80% specificity.

More than 7.5 ml of fresh blood yielded the PBMCs by density gradient. This clonotype was detected ten times or more. As yet, its antigen is unknown. Researchers took RNA transcripts and amplified TCR beta CDR3 regions from them. The workflow started with a first-round RT-PCR run with HTBI primers and then moved on to a second-round multiplex PCR. TCRdb reprocessed the multiplex PCR reads with MiXCR, giving one entry per CDR3 protein. This table holds 200,000 to 250,000 distinct CDR3 sequences, over 25% found once. Germline CDR1 MGHRA, CDR2 YSYEKL. V shed 2 bases and J shed 3 bases, with 16 bases lying between them. This CDR3 contains 16 residues.

The specimen sequenced was peripheral blood. The chain joins TRBV4-1 to TRBJ2-5; a weak D match, TRBD1 (6 bases). This clonotype was sampled from a man aged 50-60 years with Graves' ophthalmopathy. The CDR3, as DNA: TGCGCCAGCAGCCAATCGGCCAAACAGGGAAAAGAGACCCAGTACTTC. Translation gives CASSQSAKQGKETQYF.